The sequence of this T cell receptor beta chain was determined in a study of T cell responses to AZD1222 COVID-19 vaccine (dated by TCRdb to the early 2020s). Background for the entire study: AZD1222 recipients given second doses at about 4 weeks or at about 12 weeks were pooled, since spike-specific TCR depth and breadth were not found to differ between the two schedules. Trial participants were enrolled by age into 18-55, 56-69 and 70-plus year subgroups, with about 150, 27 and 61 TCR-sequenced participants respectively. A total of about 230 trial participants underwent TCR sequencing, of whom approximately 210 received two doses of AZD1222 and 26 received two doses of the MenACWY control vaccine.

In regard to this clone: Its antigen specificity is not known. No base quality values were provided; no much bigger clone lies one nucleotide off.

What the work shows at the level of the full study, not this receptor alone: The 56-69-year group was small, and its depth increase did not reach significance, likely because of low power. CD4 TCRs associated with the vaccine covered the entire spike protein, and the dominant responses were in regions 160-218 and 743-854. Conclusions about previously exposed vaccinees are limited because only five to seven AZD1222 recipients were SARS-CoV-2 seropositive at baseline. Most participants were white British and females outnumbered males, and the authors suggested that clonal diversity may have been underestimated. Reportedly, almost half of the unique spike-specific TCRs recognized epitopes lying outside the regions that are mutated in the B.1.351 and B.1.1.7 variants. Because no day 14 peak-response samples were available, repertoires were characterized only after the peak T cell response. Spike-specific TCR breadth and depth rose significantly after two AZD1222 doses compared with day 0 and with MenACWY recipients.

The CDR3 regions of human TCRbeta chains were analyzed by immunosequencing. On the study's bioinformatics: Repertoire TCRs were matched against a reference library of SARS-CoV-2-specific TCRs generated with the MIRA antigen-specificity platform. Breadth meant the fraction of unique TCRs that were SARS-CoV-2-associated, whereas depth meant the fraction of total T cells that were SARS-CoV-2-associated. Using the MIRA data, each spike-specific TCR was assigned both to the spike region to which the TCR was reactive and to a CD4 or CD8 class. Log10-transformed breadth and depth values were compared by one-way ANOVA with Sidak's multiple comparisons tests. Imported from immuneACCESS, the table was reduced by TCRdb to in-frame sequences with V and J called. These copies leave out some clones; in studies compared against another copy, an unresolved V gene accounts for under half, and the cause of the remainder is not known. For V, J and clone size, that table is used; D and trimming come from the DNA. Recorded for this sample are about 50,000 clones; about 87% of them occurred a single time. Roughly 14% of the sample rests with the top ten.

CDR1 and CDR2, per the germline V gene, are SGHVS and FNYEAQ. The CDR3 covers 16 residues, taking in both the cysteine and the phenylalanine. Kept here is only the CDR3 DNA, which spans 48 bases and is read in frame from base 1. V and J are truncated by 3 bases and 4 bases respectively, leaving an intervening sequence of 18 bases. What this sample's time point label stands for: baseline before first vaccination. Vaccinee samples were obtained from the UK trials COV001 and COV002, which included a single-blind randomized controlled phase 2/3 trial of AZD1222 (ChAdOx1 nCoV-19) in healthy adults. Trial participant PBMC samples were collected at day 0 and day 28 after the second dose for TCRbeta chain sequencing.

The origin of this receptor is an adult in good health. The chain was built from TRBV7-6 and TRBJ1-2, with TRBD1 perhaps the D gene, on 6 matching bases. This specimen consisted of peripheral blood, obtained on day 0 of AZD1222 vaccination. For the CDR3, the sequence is CASSFLQGTVGYGYTF. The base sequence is TGTGCCAGCAGCTTCCTACAGGGTACGGTCGGCTATGGCTACACCTTC.